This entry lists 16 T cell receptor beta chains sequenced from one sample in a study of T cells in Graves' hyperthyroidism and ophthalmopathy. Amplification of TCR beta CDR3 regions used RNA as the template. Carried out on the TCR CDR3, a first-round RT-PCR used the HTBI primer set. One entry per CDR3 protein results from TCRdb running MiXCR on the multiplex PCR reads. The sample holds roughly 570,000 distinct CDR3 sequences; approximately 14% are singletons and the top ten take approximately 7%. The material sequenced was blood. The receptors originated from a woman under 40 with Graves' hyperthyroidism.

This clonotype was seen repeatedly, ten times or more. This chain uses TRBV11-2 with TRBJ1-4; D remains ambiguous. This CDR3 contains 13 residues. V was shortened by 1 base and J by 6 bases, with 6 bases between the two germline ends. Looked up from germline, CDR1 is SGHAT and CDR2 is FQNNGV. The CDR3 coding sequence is TGTGCCAGCAGCTTAGCAAAATATGAAAAACTGTTTTTT. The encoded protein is CASSLAKYEKLFF.

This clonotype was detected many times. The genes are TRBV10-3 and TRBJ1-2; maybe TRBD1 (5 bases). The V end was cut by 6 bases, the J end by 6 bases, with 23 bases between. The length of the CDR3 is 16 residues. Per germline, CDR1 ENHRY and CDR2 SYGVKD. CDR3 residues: CAIRKSARAERNGYTF. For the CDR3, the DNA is TGTGCCATCAGGAAGTCGGCCAGGGCGGAGAGGAATGGCTACACCTTC.

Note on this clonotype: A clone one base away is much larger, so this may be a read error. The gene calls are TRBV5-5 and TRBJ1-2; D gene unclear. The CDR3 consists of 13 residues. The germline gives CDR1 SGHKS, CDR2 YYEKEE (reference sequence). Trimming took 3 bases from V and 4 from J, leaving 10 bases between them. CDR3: CASSSEQPYGYTF. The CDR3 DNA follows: TGTGCCAGCAGCTCTGAACAGCCCTATGGCTACACCTTC. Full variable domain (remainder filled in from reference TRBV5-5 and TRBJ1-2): DAGVTQSPTHLIKTRGQQVTLRCSPISGHKSVSWYQQVLGQGPQFIFQYYEKEERGRGNFPDRFSARQFPNYSSELNVNALLLGDSALYLCASSSEQPYGYTFGSGTRLTVV.

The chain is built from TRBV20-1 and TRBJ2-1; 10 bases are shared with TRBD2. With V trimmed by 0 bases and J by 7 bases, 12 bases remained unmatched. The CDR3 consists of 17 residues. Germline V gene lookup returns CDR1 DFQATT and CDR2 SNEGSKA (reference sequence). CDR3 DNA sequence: TGCAGTGCTAGAGATCTCGGAGGAGCGGGAGGGCCTAATGAGCAGTTCTTC. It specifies CSARDLGGAGGPNEQFF.

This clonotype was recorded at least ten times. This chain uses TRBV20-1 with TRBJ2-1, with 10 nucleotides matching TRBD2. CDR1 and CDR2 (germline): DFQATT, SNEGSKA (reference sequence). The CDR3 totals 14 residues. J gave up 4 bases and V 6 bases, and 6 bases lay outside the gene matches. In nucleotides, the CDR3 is TGCAGTGCCCCCATACTAGCGGGGTACAATGAGCAGTTCTTC. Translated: CSAPILAGYNEQFF.

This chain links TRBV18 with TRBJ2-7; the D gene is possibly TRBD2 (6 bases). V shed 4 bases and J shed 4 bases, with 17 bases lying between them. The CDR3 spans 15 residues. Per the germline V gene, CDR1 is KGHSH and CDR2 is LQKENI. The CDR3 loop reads CASSLYNLGGYEQYF. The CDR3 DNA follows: TGTGCCAGCTCACTATACAACCTGGGAGGATACGAGCAGTACTTC. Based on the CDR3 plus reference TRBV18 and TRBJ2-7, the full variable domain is NAGVMQNPRHLVRRRGQEARLRCSPMKGHSHVYWYRQLPEEGLKFMVYLQKENIIDESGMPKERFSAEFPKEGPSILRIQQVVRGDSAAYFCASSLYNLGGYEQYFGPGTRLTVT.

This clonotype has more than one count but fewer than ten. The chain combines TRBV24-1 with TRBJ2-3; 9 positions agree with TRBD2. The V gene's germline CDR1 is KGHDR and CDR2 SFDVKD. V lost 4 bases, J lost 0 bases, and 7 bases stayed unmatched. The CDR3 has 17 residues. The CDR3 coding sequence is TGTGCCACCAGTGACAATAGACTAGCGGCGAGCACAGATACGCAGTATTTT. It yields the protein CATSDNRLAASTDTQYF.

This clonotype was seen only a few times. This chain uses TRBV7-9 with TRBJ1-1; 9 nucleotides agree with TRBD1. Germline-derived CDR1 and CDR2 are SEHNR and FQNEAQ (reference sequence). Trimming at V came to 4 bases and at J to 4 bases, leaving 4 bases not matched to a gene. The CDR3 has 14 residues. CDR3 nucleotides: TGTGCCAGCAGCTGGACAGGGGTGAGCACTGAAGCTTTCTTT. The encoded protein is CASSWTGVSTEAFF.

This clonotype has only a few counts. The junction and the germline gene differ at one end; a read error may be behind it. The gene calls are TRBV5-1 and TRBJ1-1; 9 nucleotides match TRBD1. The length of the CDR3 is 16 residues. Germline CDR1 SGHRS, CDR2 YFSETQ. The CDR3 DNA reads TGCGCCGGCAGCTTGGTTGAGGTGGGACAGGGCGTTGAAGCTTTCTTT. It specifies CAGSLVEVGQGVEAFF.

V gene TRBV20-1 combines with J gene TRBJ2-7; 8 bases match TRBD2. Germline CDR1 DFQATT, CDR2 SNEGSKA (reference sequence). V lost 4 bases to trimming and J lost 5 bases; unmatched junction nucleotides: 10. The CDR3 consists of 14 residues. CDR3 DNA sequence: TGCAGTGCTATCCTTAGCGGGATGGTCGACGAGCAGTACTTC. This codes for CSAILSGMVDEQYF.

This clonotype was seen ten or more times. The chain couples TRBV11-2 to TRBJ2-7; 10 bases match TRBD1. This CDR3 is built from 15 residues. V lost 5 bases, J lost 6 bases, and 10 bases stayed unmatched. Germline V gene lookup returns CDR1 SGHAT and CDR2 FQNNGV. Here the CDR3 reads CASSRRGTGDSEQYF. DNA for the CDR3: TGTGCCAGCAGCCGCCGTGGGACAGGGGACTCCGAGCAGTACTTC.

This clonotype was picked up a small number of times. The CDR3 DNA reads as TGTGCCACCAGCAGGGGGCTCGGGACAGGGGTGTACGAGCAGTACTTC. Encoded protein: CATSRGLGTGVYEQYF. This chain joins TRBV15 and TRBJ2-7; 10 bases align to TRBD1. The CDR3 sequence is 16 residues long. Per the germline V gene, CDR1 is LNHNV and CDR2 is YYDKDF (reference sequence). The V and J ends lost 3 bases and 4 bases, in that order; junction bases with no gene match: 9.

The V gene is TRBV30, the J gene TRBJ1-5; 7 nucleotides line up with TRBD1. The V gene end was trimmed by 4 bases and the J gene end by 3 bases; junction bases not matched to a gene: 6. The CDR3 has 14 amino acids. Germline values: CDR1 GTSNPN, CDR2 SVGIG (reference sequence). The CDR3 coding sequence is TGTGCCTGGACCCCGACAGGGCTCAATCAGCCCCAGCATTTT. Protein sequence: CAWTPTGLNQPQHF.

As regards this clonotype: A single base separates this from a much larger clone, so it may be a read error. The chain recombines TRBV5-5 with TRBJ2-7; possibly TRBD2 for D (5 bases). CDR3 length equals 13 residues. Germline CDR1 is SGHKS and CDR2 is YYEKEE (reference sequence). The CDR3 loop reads CGSSFGVGYEQYF. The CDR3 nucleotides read TGTGGCAGCAGCTTCGGGGTCGGCTACGAGCAGTACTTC.

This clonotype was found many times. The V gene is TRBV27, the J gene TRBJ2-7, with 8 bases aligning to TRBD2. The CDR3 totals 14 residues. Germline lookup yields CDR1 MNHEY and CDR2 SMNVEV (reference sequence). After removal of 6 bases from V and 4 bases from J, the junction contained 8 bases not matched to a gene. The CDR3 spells CASSRTGTRYEQYF. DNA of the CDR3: TGTGCCAGCAGCCGAACAGGGACTAGGTACGAGCAGTACTTC.

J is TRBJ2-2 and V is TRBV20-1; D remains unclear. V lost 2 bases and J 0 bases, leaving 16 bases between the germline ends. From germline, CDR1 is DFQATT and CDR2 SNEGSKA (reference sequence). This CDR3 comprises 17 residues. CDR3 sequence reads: CSARMVLGSSNTGELFF. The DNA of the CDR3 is TGCAGTGCTAGAATGGTGCTGGGGTCTTCGAACACCGGGGAGCTGTTTTTT.